The present T cell receptor beta chain was sequenced within a study of cytomegalovirus exposure and HLA in healthy donors. The CDR3 contains 14 residues. The germline gives CDR1 MNHEY, CDR2 SVGAGI. PCR amplification relied on 60 Vbeta primers (plus 13 Jbeta primers). TCRdb's table, derived via immunoSEQ multiplex PCR, lists solely in-frame clones and lacks some. The data contain more than 150,000 clones, more than 75% of them singletons. Study-wide points: Approximately 160 TCR beta chains were listed as cytomegalovirus-associated.

As for this clone: Its antigen is still unknown.

The rearrangement links TRBV6-5 to TRBJ2-5, with TRBD1 matching over 9 bases. Near its end, the DNA agrees better with TRBJ2-7, so the J call may be wrong. The sequence came from a woman between 25 and 40 years old in good health and CMV-seropositive. The sequenced sample was PBMCs. The chain's CDR3 is CASSYWRQGVEQYF. CDR3 DNA: TGTGCCAGCAGTTACTGGAGACAGGGGGTCGAGCAGTACTTC.